Described below is a single T cell receptor (beta chain) sequence and its context. The data derive from a study of blood T cell repertoires in COVID-19. Across the whole study: The United States, Italy and Spain provided the acute and convalescent COVID-19 samples. PBMCs, B-cell-depleted T cells, or T cells were the source of the cDNA or gDNA that made up the material.

Per the original methods: Estimated nucleated cell counts came from reference gene primer amplification. Assay: immunoSEQ multiplex PCR; the TCRdb copy retains only in-frame clones and omits some. The V and J calls and clone size are taken from that table; D and trimming were inferred from the DNA. The table records 200,000 to 300,000 clones, about 89% of them present only once. Germline V gene data show CDR1 as SGHRS and CDR2 as YFSETQ. The V and J ends lost 0 bases and 4 bases respectively, with 13 bases between them. CDR3 length equals 15 residues. Sequenced sample: peripheral blood. The source of this sequence is a woman aged 60-75 years who had recovered from COVID-19. The J gene is TRBJ2-5, the V gene TRBV5-1, with a tentative D call TRBD1 (5 bases). CDR3 amino acids: CASSLDVGPGETQYF. CDR3 DNA: TGCGCCAGCAGCTTGGATGTGGGGCCAGGAGAGACCCAGTACTTC.